These 10 T cell receptor beta chains share one sample of origin, sequenced in a study of beta chain features in type 1 diabetes. The authors reverse transcribed all of the isolated RNA, so sequencing captured expressed TCRB transcripts. Sequenced by immunoSEQ multiplex PCR; TCRdb stores in-frame clones only, minus some. This sample has 300,000 to 450,000 clones, with about 19% found just once. Sequencing used naive CD4+ T cells from blood. The receptors here all came from a woman under 30 in good health.

The rearrangement joins TRBV5-4 to TRBJ1-1; D unresolved. In germline, CDR1 is SGHNT, CDR2 YYREEE (reference sequence). This CDR3 comprises 13 residues. The V gene lost 4 bases and the J gene lost 3 bases, with 10 bases spanning the gap. CDR3: CASSTNTYTEAFF. The CDR3 DNA follows: TGTGCCAGCAGCACGAACACGTACACTGAAGCTTTCTTT.

This clone was found a few times. The V call is TRBV14, the J call TRBJ1-6, with D perhaps TRBD1 (5 bases). Germline assignment: CDR1 SGHDN and CDR2 FVKESK. V was cut by 2 bases and J by 7 bases, with 15 bases left in between. This CDR3 has 16 residues. CDR3 sequence: CASSQSVGQGNSPLHF. CDR3 in DNA: TGTGCCAGCAGCCAAAGTGTCGGGCAGGGCAATTCACCCCTCCACTTT.

This sequence joins TRBV4-2 and TRBJ2-7, with TRBD2 identical over 11 bases. V lost 0 bases and J lost 3; bases outside the gene matches: 10. CDR3 size: 18 residues. Germline V CDR1 and CDR2: LGHNA, YNFKEQ. Written as DNA, the CDR3 is TGTGCCAGCAGCCAAGAGCAGCTAGCGGGGGGCCCGTTCTACGAGCAGTACTTC. Translating it yields CASSQEQLAGGPFYEQYF.

The J gene is TRBJ2-1, the V gene TRBV30; no clear D gene. Trimming took 3 bases from V and 5 from J, leaving 8 bases between them. CDR1 and CDR2 from the germline V gene are GTSNPN and SVGIG (reference sequence). The CDR3 loop spans 12 amino acids. The CDR3 sequence is CAWSKPDNEQFF. The CDR3 coding sequence is TGTGCCTGGAGCAAGCCGGACAATGAGCAGTTCTTC. Drawing the rest from reference TRBV30 and TRBJ2-1, the complete variable domain is SQTIHQWPATLVQPVGSPLSLECTVEGTSNPNLYWYRQAAGRGLQLLFYSVGIGQISSEVPQNLSASRPQDRQFILSSKKLLLSDSGFYLCAWSKPDNEQFFGPGTRLTVL.

The J gene is TRBJ2-5, the V gene TRBV9, with TRBD1 matching 8 bases. After removal of 3 bases from V and 3 bases from J, the junction contained 1 base not matched to a gene. The CDR3 runs to 13 residues. CDR1 and CDR2 from the germline V gene are SGDLS and YYNGEE. CDR3 in DNA: TGTGCCAGCAGCGAGACAGGGGAAGAGACCCAGTACTTC. Encoded protein: CASSETGEETQYF.

This clone appeared a few times. The V and J genes are TRBV19 and TRBJ2-5, with D unresolved. Looked up from germline, CDR1 is LNHDA and CDR2 is SQIVND (reference sequence). V was cut by 3 bases and J by 1 base, with 6 bases left in between. The CDR3 loop spans 13 amino acids. CDR3 amino acids: CASSISGQETQYF. In DNA, the CDR3 is TGTGCCAGTAGTATCTCAGGCCAAGAGACCCAGTACTTC.

The chain recombines TRBV11-2 with TRBJ2-3; the D is unclear. In germline, CDR1 is SGHAT, CDR2 FQNNGV. There are 14 residues in the CDR3. Between the trimmed V and J ends, which lost 4 bases and 0 bases, there was a span of 8 bases. The CDR3 sequence: CASSSTTSTDTQYF. CDR3 nucleotide sequence: TGTGCCAGCAGCTCAACGACTAGCACAGATACGCAGTATTTT.

This clone was counted only a few times. Other DNA sequences in this specimen translate into the identical CDR3. J is TRBJ1-1 and V is TRBV5-1; TRBD1 matches at 8 bases. This CDR3 comprises 14 residues. V was clipped by 4 bases and J by 1 base; unmatched bases: 3. CDR1 is SGHRS and CDR2 is YFSETQ in the germline V gene. The CDR3 protein is CASSVTGGNTEAFF. CDR3 DNA: TGCGCCAGCAGCGTTACAGGGGGGAACACTGAAGCTTTCTTT.

The chain uses TRBV12-5 and TRBJ1-2; D gene unclear. The CDR3 runs 13 residues. Germline V gene lookup returns CDR1 LGHNT and CDR2 FRNRAP. Deletions cut 1 base from V and 8 bases from J, with 11 bases between. DNA of the CDR3: TGTGCTAGTGGTTTGGCCCAAACCAGAGGCTACACCTTC. Residues: CASGLAQTRGYTF.

This chain links TRBV16 with TRBJ2-5; 10 bases line up with TRBD2. CDR1 KGHSY and CDR2 FQNENV come from the germline V gene. Trimming took 0 bases from V and 5 from J; bases not matched to a gene: 3. The length of the CDR3 is 15 residues. The CDR3 sequence is CASSQSLAGVETQYF. As DNA, the CDR3 is TGTGCCAGCAGCCAATCCCTAGCGGGAGTGGAGACCCAGTACTTC.